The 23 T cell receptor beta chains below all came from one sample that was sequenced in a study of CD8 T cells in ankylosing spondylitis. Each CDR3 protein gets one entry after TCRdb re-called the 5' RACE reads with MiXCR. Seen here are approximately 400,000 distinct CDR3 sequences, roughly 25% observed once, and the top ten hold under 0.9%. Study-level findings and limits: Ankylosing spondylitis blood appeared to be characterized by a TCR beta motif of 8 or 9 highly homologous variants.

Antigens of these TCRs are unknown. Sequencing was performed on blood, either unsorted or a sorted T cell fraction (not recorded which). The receptors here all came from a male donor with ankylosing spondylitis.

This chain connects TRBV18 to TRBJ1-1; the D is unclear. CDR3 length equals 16 residues. V lost 3 bases to trimming and J lost 4 bases, with 18 bases between them. The V gene's germline CDR1 is KGHSH and CDR2 LQKENI. This CDR3 is CASSPYGGQRSTEAFF. In DNA, the CDR3 is TGTGCCAGCTCACCTTACGGAGGGCAGCGGAGCACTGAAGCTTTCTTT.

This clonotype occurred a few times. The J gene is TRBJ2-1, the V gene TRBV5-1, with 9 bases that match TRBD2. The V gene end was trimmed by 0 bases and the J gene end by 6 bases; junction bases not matched to a gene: 7. Germline V gives CDR1 SGHRS, CDR2 YFSETQ. The CDR3 totals 16 residues. CDR3 coding DNA: TGCGCCAGCAGCTTGGGTGGACTAGCGCCGATCAATGAGCAGTTCTTC. Amino acids: CASSLGGLAPINEQFF.

This clonotype was observed a handful of times. The chain combines TRBV12-3 or TRBV12-4 with TRBJ2-2; D gene uncertain. Trimming removed 3 bases from V and 1 base from J, with 6 bases in between. This CDR3 comprises 14 residues. The CDR3 coding sequence is TGTGCCAGCAGTTTTTTACAGAACACCGGGGAGCTGTTTTTT. It codes for CASSFLQNTGELFF.

The chain uses TRBV29-1 and TRBJ1-1; TRBD1 is a possible D gene (5 bases). Trimming pared 7 bases from V and 3 bases from J, leaving 18 bases between. CDR1 is SQVTM and CDR2 is ANQGSEA in the germline V gene. The CDR3 loop spans 14 amino acids. The chain's CDR3 is CSAPAVGGDTEAFF. As DNA, the CDR3 is TGCAGCGCCCCGGCGGTCGGGGGGGACACTGAAGCTTTCTTT. Full variable domain (remainder filled in from reference TRBV29-1 and TRBJ1-1): SAVISQKPSRDICQRGTSLTIQCQVDSQVTMMFWYRQQPGQSLTLIATANQGSEATYESGFVIDKFPISRPNLTFSTLTVSNMSPEDSSIYLCSAPAVGGDTEAFFGQGTRLTVV.

This clonotype was picked up a small number of times. The V and J genes are TRBV7-2 and TRBJ2-1; TRBD2 aligns across 11 bases. V trimming: 6 bases; J trimming: 2 bases; junction bases outside the gene matches: 6. The CDR3 extends over 16 amino acids. Germline V gives CDR1 SGHTA, CDR2 FQGNSA. CDR3 bases: TGTGCCAGCAGTACTAGCGGGAGTCACCCCTACAATGAGCAGTTCTTC. It codes for CASSTSGSHPYNEQFF.

The V and J genes are TRBV5-1 and TRBJ2-3; D remains unclear. Germline V lookup: CDR1 SGHRS, CDR2 YFSETQ. The ends were cut back, 6 bases at V and 0 bases at J, with 14 bases in the middle. The CDR3 consists of 15 residues. The CDR3 region is CASNYLPSSTDTQYF. In DNA, the CDR3 is TGCGCCAGCAACTACCTACCCTCCAGCACAGATACGCAGTATTTT.

J is TRBJ2-1 and V is TRBV24-1, with 10 positions matching TRBD2. Germline trimming cut 3 bases from V and 7 bases from J; bases unmatched to any gene: 8. CDR3 length equals 16 residues. Looked up from germline, CDR1 is KGHDR and CDR2 is SFDVKD. CDR3 sequence reads: CATSDPVIAGGNEQFF. CDR3 sequence (DNA): TGTGCCACCAGTGATCCCGTAATAGCGGGAGGTAATGAGCAGTTCTTC.

This clonotype was counted a few times. The chain couples TRBV7-2 to TRBJ2-7; D unresolved. This CDR3 comprises 14 residues. V lost 3 bases and J 0 bases, leaving 9 bases between the germline ends. Germline lookup yields CDR1 SGHTA and CDR2 FQGNSA. DNA of the CDR3: TGTGCCAGCAGCTTTACAGTCAGCTCCTACGAGCAGTACTTC. Amino acids: CASSFTVSSYEQYF.

The chain joins TRBV20-1 to TRBJ2-5, with 7 bases aligning to TRBD2. J lost 5 bases, V lost 4 bases, and 10 bases had no gene match. In germline, CDR1 is DFQATT, CDR2 SNEGSKA (reference sequence). CDR3 size: 14 residues. As DNA, the CDR3 is TGCAGTGCTACCAAGGGAGGGCCAAGGGAGACCCAGTACTTC. Protein product: CSATKGGPRETQYF.

J is TRBJ2-6 and V is TRBV20-1; possibly TRBD1 for D (6 bases). Germline V CDR1 and CDR2: DFQATT, SNEGSKA (reference sequence). The CDR3 runs 15 residues. CDR3 loop: CSAGQKSSGANVLTF. CDR3 DNA sequence: TGCAGCGCCGGACAGAAGAGCTCTGGGGCCAACGTCCTGACTTTC.

The chain couples TRBV5-8 to TRBJ2-7, with TRBD1 matching 8 bases. This CDR3 is built from 15 residues. Losses at the gene ends were 4 bases for V and 2 bases for J; bases not matched to a gene: 8. CDR1 is SGHTS, CDR2 YDEGEE, per germline. The CDR3 region is CASSTGQGWAYEQYF. The CDR3 DNA is TGTGCCAGCAGCACCGGACAGGGTTGGGCCTACGAGCAGTACTTC.

This chain joins TRBV7-9 and TRBJ2-1, with D hard to call. This CDR3 comprises 14 residues. Germline V gene lookup returns CDR1 SEHNR and CDR2 FQNEAQ (reference sequence). Trimming stripped 5 bases from V and 8 bases from J, with 16 bases between. The CDR3 here is CASSTHSARDEQFF. The CDR3, as DNA: TGTGCCAGCAGCACCCACTCCGCTAGAGATGAGCAGTTCTTC.

V usage is TRBV20-1 and J usage is TRBJ2-1, with a weak D call TRBD2 (6 bases). Per germline, CDR1 DFQATT and CDR2 SNEGSKA (reference sequence). Trimming pared 1 base from V and 5 bases from J, leaving 15 bases between. The length of the CDR3 is 15 residues. This chain's CDR3 is CSARASRGSDNEQFF. The CDR3 DNA reads as TGCAGTGCTAGAGCCTCCCGGGGGTCCGACAATGAGCAGTTCTTC.

The chain has TRBV5-1 and TRBJ1-1, with 9 bases that match TRBD1. Germline CDR1 SGHRS, CDR2 YFSETQ. Trimming cost V 4 bases and J 5 bases; bases outside gene matches: 6. The CDR3 totals 14 residues. The CDR3 nucleotides are TGCGCCAGCAGCCAATCGACAGGGGGTACTGAAGCTTTCTTT. Protein sequence: CASSQSTGGTEAFF.

Only a few counts were recorded for this clonotype. V usage is TRBV11-2 and J usage is TRBJ1-1, with 9 bases lining up with TRBD1. Trimming cost V 5 bases and J 5 bases; bases outside gene matches: 6. The V gene's germline CDR1 is SGHAT and CDR2 FQNNGV. There are 14 residues in the CDR3. Here the CDR3 reads CASSRTGDVTEAFF. The CDR3 nucleotides read TGTGCCAGCAGCAGGACAGGGGATGTGACTGAAGCTTTCTTT.

The chain recombines TRBV5-1 with TRBJ2-7; D might be TRBD2 (7 bases). The CDR3 consists of 16 residues. Trimming took 1 base from V and 1 from J, leaving 15 bases between them. The germline V gene encodes CDR1 SGHRS and CDR2 YFSETQ. The CDR3 coding sequence is TGCGCCAGCAGCTTGTTGGGGGGAGGGGGATCCTACGAGCAGTACTTC. Translated: CASSLLGGGGSYEQYF.

This sequence joins TRBV18 and TRBJ1-6, with D uncertain. Germline V CDR1 and CDR2: KGHSH, LQKENI. This CDR3 contains 15 residues. Trimming shortened V by 2 bases and J by 7 bases, and 12 bases separated the two germline ends. The CDR3 loop is CASSPYEQENSPLHF. Written as DNA, the CDR3 is TGTGCCAGCTCACCATACGAGCAAGAGAATTCACCCCTCCACTTT.

This rearrangement joins TRBV18 to TRBJ2-1; TRBD2 might be the D (6 bases). V lost 8 bases, J lost 1 base, and 12 bases lay in between. The CDR3 length is 14 residues. Germline V gene lookup returns CDR1 KGHSH and CDR2 LQKENI. The CDR3 region is CASDSGGSYNEQFF. In DNA form, the CDR3 reads TGTGCCAGCGACTCAGGAGGGTCCTACAATGAGCAGTTCTTC.

The J gene is TRBJ2-1, the V gene TRBV18; 13 bases fit TRBD2. CDR1 and CDR2 (germline): KGHSH, LQKENI. This CDR3 contains 13 residues. The junction had 0 bases not matched to a gene; V was cut back by 6 bases and J by 7 bases. The CDR3 bases are TGTGCCAGCTCGACTAGCGGGAGGAATGAGCAGTTCTTC. As protein: CASSTSGRNEQFF. The full variable domain, with the rest looked up from reference TRBV18 and TRBJ2-1, is NAGVMQNPRHLVRRRGQEARLRCSPMKGHSHVYWYRQLPEEGLKFMVYLQKENIIDESGMPKERFSAEFPKEGPSILRIQQVVRGDSAAYFCASSTSGRNEQFFGPGTRLTVL.

This rearrangement joins TRBV12-3 or TRBV12-4 to TRBJ1-1; D uncertain. Trimming shortened V by 5 bases and J by 1 base, and 8 bases separated the two germline ends. CDR3 length: 13 amino acids. The CDR3 reads CASSPFTNTEAFF. CDR3 bases: TGTGCCAGCAGTCCCTTTACGAACACTGAAGCTTTCTTT.

This rearrangement joins TRBV5-1 to TRBJ2-1; a possible D gene is TRBD1 (5 bases). Germline lookup yields CDR1 SGHRS and CDR2 YFSETQ. Deletions cut 0 bases from V and 11 bases from J, with 9 bases between. The CDR3 extends over 12 amino acids. The CDR3 sequence is CASSLVQGQQFF. The DNA of the CDR3 is TGCGCCAGCAGCTTGGTGCAGGGCCAGCAGTTCTTC.

The sample holds a few counts of this clonotype. This sequence joins TRBV10-3 and TRBJ2-7, with 9 bases identical to TRBD1. The CDR3 runs 15 residues. The trim removed 0 bases at V and 2 bases at J, leaving 2 bases unmatched. CDR1 and CDR2 (germline): ENHRY, SYGVKD. Here the CDR3 reads CAISESGQGPYEQYF. DNA of the CDR3: TGTGCCATCAGTGAGTCGGGACAGGGTCCCTACGAGCAGTACTTC.

This clonotype was found a few times. The rearrangement joins TRBV12-3 or TRBV12-4 to TRBJ2-5; no firm D call. V was pared by 0 bases and J by 6 bases, with 8 bases between. The CDR3 is 13 residues long. The CDR3 sequence: CASSLAAAQTQYF. The CDR3 region has the DNA TGTGCCAGCAGTTTAGCGGCCGCGCAGACCCAGTACTTC.